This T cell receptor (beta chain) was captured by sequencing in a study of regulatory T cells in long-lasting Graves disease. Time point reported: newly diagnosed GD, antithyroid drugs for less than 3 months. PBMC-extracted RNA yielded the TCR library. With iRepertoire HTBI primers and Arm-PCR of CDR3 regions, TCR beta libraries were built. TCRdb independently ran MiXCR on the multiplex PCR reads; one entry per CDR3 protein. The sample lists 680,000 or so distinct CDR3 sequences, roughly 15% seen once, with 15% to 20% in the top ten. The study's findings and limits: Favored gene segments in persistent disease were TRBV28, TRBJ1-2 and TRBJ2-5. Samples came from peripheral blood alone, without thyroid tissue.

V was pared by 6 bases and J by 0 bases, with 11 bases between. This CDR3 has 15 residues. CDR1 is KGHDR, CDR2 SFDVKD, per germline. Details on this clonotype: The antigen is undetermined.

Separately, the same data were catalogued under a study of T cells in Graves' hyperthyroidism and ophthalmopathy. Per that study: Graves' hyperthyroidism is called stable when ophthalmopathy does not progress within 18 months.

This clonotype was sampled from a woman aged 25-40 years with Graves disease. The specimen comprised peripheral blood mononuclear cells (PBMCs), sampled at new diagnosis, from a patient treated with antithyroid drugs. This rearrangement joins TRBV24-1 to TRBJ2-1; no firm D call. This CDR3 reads CATSMRESSYNEQFF. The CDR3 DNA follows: TGTGCCACCAGTATGCGAGAGAGCTCCTACAATGAGCAGTTCTTC.